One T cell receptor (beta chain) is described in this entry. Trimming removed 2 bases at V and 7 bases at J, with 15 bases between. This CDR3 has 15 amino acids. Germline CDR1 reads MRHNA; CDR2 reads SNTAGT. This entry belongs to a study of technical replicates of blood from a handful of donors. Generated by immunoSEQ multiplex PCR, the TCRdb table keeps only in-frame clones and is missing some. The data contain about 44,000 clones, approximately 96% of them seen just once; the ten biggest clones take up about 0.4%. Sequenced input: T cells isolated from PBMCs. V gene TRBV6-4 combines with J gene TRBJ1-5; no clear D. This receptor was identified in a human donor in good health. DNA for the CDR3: TGTGCCAGCAGTGACGAGCACGGCCTCGGGCAGCCCCAGCATTTT. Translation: CASSDEHGLGQPQHF.